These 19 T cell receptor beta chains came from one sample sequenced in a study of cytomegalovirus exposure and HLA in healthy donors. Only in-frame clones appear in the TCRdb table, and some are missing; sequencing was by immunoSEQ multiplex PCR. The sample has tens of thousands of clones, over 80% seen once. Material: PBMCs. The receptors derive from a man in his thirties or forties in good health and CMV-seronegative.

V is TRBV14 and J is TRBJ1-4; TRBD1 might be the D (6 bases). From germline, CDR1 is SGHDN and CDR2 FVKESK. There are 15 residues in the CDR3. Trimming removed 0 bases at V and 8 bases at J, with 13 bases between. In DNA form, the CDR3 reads TGTGCCAGCAGCCAAGAAGGGGGACCCGGAGAAAAACTGTTTTTT. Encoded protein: CASSQEGGPGEKLFF.

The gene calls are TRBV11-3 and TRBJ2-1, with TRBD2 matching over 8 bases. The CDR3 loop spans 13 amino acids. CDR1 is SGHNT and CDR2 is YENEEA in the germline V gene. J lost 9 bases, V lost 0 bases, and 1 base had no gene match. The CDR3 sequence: CASSLDRGGEQFF. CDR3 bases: TGTGCCAGCAGCTTAGATCGGGGGGGTGAGCAGTTCTTC.

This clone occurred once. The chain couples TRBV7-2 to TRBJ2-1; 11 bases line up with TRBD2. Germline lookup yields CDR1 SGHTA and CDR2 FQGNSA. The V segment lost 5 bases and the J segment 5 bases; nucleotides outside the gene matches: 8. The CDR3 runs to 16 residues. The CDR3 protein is CASSVGLAGNNNEQFF. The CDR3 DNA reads TGTGCCAGCAGCGTTGGACTAGCGGGTAATAACAATGAGCAGTTCTTC. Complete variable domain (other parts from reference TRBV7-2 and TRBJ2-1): GAGVSQSPSNKVTEKGKDVELRCDPISGHTALYWYRQSLGQGLEFLIYFQGNSAPDKSGLPSDRFSAERTGGSVSTLTIQRTQQEDSAVYLCASSVGLAGNNNEQFFGPGTRLTVL.

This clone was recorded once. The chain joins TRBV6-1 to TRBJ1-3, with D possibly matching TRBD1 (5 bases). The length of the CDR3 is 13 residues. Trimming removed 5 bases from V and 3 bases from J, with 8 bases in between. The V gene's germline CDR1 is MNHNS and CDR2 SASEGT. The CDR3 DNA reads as TGTGCCAGCAGTTGGAGGGGTGGAAACACCATATATTTT. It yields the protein CASSWRGGNTIYF.

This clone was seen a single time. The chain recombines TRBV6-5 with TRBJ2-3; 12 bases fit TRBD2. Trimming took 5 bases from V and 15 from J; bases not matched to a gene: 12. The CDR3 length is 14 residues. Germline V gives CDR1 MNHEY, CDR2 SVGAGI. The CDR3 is CASSRSSTSGGHYF. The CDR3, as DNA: TGTGCCAGCAGTCGATCCTCGACTAGCGGGGGACACTATTTT.

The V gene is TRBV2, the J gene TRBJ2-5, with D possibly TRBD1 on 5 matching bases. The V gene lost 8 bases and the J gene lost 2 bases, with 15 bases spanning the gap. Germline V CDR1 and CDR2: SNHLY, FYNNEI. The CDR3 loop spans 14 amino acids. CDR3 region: CASGLLGVQETQYF. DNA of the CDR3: TGTGCCAGCGGCCTCCTAGGGGTACAAGAGACCCAGTACTTC.

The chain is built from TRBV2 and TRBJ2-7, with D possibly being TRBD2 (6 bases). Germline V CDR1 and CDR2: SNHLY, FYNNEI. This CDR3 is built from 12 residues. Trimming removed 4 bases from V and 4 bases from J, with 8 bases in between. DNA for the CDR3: TGTGCCAGCAGTGCCCGGGGGTACGAGCAGTACTTC. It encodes CASSARGYEQYF.

The CDR3 region is CASSYSDSQETQYF. CDR3 nucleotide sequence: TGTGCCAGCAGTTACTCGGACTCCCAAGAGACCCAGTACTTC. This rearrangement joins TRBV6-5 to TRBJ2-5; D is perhaps TRBD2 (5 bases). Germline loops: CDR1 MNHEY, CDR2 SVGAGI. Trimming left V 0 bases short and J 1 base short, with 6 bases between. This CDR3 is built from 14 residues.

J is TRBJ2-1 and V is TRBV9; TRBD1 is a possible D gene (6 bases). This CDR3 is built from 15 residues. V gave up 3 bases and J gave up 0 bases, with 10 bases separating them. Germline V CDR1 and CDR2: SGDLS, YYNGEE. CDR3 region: CASSGGPDSYNEQFF. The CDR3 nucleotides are TGTGCCAGCAGCGGGGGGCCCGACTCCTACAATGAGCAGTTCTTC. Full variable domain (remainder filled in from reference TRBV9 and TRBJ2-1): DSGVTQTPKHLITATGQRVTLRCSPRSGDLSVYWYQQSLDQGLQFLIQYYNGEERAKGNILERFSAQQFPDLHSELNLSSLELGDSALYFCASSGGPDSYNEQFFGPGTRLTVL.

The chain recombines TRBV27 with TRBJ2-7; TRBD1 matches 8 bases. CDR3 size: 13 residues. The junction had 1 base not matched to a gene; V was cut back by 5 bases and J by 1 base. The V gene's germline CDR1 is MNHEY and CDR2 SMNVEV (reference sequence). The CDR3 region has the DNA TGTGCCAGCAGTCGGGACAGGTCCTACGAGCAGTACGTC. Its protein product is CASSRDRSYEQYV.

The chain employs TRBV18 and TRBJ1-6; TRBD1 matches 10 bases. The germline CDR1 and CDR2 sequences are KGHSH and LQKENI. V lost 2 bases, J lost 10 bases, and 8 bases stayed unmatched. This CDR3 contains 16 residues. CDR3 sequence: CASSPFGDRGNSPLHF. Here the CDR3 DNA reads TGTGCCAGCTCACCATTCGGGGACAGGGGAAACTCACCCCTCCACTTT.

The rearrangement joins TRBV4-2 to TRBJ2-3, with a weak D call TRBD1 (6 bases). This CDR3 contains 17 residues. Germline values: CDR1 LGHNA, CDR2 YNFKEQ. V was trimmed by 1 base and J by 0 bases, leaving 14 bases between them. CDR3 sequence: CASSQGGWDTSTDTQYF. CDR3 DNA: TGTGCCAGCAGCCAAGGGGGTTGGGACACCAGCACAGATACGCAGTATTTT.

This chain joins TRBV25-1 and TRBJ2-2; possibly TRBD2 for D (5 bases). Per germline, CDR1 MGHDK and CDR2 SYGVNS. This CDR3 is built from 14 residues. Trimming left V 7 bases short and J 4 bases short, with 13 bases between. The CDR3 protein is CASTEDYPTGELFF. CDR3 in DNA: TGTGCCAGCACAGAAGACTACCCCACCGGGGAGCTGTTTTTT.

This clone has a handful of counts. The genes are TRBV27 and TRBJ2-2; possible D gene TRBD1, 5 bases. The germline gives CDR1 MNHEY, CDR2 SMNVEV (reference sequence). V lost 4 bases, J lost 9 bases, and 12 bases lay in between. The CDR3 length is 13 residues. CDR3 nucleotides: TGTGCCAGCAGTTGGAGACAGCCCCGGGAGCTGTTTTTT. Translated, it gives CASSWRQPRELFF.

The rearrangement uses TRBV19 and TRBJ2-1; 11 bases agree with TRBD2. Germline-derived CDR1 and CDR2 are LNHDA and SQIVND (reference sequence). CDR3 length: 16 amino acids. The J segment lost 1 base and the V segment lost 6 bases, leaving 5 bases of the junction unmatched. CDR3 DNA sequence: TGTGCCAGTAGCTTACGACTAGCGGGATCCTACAATGAGCAGTTCTTC. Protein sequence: CASSLRLAGSYNEQFF.

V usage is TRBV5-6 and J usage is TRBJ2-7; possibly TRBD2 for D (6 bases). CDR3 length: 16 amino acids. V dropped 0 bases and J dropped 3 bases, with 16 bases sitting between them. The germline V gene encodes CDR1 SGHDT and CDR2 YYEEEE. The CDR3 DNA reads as TGTGCCAGCAGCTTGGGTTTCGGGACTGATATCTACGAGCAGTACTTC. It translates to CASSLGFGTDIYEQYF.

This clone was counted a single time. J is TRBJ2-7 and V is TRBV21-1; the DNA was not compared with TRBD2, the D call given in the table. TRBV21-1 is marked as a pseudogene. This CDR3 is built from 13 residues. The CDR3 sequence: CASPLFFHYEQYV. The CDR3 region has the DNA TGTGCCAGCCCACTTTTTTTCCACTACGAGCAGTACGTC.

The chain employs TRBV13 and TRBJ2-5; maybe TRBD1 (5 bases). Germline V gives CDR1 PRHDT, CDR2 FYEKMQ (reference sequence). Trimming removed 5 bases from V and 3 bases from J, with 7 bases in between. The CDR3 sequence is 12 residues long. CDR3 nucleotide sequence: TGTGCCAGCAGCGTACAGGAAGAGACCCAGTACTTC. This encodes CASSVQEETQYF.

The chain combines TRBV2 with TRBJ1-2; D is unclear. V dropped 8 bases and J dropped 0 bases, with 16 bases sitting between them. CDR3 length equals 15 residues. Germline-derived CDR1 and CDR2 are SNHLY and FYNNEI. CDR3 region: CASVLESVANYGYTF. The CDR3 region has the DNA TGTGCCAGCGTCCTGGAGTCAGTAGCTAACTATGGCTACACCTTC.